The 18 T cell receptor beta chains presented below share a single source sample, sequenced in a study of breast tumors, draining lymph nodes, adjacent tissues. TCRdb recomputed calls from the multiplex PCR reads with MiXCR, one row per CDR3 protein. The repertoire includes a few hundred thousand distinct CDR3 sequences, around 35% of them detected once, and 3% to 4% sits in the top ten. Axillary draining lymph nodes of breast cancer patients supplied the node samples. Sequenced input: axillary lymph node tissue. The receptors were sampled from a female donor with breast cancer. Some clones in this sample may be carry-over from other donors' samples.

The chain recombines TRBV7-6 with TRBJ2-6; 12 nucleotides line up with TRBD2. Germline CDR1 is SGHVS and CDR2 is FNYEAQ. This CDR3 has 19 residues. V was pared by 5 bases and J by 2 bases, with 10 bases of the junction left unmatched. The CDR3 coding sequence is TGTGCCAGCAGCCAGGACTCCCGACTAGCGGGGGCTGGGGCCAACGTCCTGACTTTC. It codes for CASSQDSRLAGAGANVLTF.

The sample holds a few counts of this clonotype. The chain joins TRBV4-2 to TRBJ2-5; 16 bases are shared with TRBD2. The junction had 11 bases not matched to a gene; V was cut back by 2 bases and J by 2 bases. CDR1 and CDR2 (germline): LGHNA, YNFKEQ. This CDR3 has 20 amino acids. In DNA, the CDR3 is TGTGCCAGCAGCCAATCGCTGGGGACTAGCGGGGGGGGGCATCAAGAGACCCAGTACTTC. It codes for CASSQSLGTSGGGHQETQYF.

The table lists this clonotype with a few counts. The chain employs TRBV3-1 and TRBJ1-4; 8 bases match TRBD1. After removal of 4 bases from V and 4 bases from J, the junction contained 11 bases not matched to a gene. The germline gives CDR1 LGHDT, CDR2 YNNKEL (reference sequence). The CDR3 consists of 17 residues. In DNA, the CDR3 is TGTGCCAGCAGCCTCCTGAGACAGGGGAGTTATAATGAAAAACTGTTTTTT. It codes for CASSLLRQGSYNEKLFF.

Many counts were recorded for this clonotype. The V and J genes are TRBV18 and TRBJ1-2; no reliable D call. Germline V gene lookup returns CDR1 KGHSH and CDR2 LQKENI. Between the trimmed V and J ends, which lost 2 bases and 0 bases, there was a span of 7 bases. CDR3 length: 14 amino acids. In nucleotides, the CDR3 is TGTGCCAGCTCACCAACTTCGGCTAACTATGGCTACACCTTC. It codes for CASSPTSANYGYTF. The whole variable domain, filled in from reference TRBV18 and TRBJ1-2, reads NAGVMQNPRHLVRRRGQEARLRCSPMKGHSHVYWYRQLPEEGLKFMVYLQKENIIDESGMPKERFSAEFPKEGPSILRIQQVVRGDSAAYFCASSPTSANYGYTFGSGTRLTVV.

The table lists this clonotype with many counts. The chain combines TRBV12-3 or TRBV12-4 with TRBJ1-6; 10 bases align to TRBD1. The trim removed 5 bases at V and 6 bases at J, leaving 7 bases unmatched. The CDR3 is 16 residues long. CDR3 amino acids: CASSRQGAMGNSPLHF. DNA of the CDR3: TGTGCCAGCAGTCGACAGGGGGCAATGGGTAATTCACCCCTCCACTTT.

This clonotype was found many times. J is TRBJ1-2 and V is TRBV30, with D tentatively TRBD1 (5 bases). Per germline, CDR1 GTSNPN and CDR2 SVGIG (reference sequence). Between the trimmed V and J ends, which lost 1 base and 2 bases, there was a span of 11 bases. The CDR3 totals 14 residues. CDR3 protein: CAWSGGRWNYGYTF. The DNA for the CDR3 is TGTGCCTGGAGTGGGGGACGGTGGAACTATGGCTACACCTTC.

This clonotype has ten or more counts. The CDR3 is CASSFGQSHNEQFF. The CDR3 DNA reads TGTGCCAGCAGTTTCGGCCAGTCCCACAATGAGCAGTTCTTC. The chain links TRBV12-3 or TRBV12-4 to TRBJ2-1, with D hard to call. V lost 3 bases and J lost 5, with 11 bases in between. The CDR3 sequence is 14 residues long.

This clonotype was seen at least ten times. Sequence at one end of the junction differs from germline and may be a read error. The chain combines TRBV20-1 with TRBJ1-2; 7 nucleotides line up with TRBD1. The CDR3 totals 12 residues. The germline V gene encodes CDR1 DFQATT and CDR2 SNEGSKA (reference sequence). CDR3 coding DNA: TGCAGTGCTAGGCAGGGGGACTATGGCTCCACCTTC. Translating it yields CSARQGDYGSTF.

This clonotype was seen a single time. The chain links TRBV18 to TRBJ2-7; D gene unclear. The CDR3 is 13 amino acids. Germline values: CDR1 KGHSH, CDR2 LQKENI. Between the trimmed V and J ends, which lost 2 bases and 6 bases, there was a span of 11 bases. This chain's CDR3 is CASSPSLGREQYF. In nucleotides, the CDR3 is TGTGCCAGCTCACCAAGTCTAGGACGCGAGCAGTACTTC.

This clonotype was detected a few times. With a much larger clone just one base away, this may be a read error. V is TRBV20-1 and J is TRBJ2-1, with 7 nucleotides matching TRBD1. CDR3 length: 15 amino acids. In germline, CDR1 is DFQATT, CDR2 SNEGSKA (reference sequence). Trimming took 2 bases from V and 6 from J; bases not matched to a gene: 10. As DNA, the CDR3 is TGCAGTGCTAGACGTACCGGGACAGTCTCCAATGAGCAGTTCTTC. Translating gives CSARRTGTVSNEQFF.

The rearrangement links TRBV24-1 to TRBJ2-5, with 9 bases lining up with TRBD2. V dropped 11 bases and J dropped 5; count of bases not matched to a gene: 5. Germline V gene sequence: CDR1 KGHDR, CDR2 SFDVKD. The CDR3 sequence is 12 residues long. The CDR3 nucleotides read TGTGCCATAGCGGGGGACGGTGAGACCCAGTACTTC. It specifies CAIAGDGETQYF.

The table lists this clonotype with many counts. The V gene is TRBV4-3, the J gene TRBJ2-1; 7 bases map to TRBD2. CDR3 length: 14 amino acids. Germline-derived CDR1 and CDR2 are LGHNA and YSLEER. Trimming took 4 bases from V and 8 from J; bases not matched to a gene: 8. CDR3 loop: CASSPSGVGDEQFF. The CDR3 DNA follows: TGCGCCAGCAGCCCCAGCGGGGTCGGAGATGAGCAGTTCTTC.

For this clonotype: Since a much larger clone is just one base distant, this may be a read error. The CDR3 is CASSLGGPFYGYTF. In DNA, the CDR3 is TGTGCCAGCAGCTTAGGCGGTCCCTTCTATGGCTACACCTTC. V usage is TRBV13 and J usage is TRBJ1-2; no firm D call. Germline CDR1 and CDR2: PRHDT and FYEKMQ (reference sequence). V was cut by 0 bases and J by 4 bases, with 9 bases left in between. The CDR3 spans 14 residues.

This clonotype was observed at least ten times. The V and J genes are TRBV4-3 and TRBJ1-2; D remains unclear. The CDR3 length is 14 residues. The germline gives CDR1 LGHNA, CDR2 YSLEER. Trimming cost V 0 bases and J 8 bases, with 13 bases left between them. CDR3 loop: CASSQDLGVGGYTF. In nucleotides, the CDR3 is TGCGCCAGCAGCCAAGATCTTGGGGTAGGCGGCTACACCTTC.

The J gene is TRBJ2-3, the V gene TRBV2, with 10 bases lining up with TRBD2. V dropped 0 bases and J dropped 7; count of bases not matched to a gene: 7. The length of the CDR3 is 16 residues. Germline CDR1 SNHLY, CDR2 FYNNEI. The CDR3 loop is CASSEAASGGANTQYF. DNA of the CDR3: TGTGCCAGCAGTGAAGCTGCGAGCGGGGGGGCAAATACGCAGTATTTT.

The DNA of the CDR3 is TGCAGTGCTACACTACAGGGGCGGAACACCGGGGAGCTGTTTTTT. It is translated as CSATLQGRNTGELFF. This sequence joins TRBV20-1 and TRBJ2-2, with 7 bases aligning to TRBD1. The CDR3 covers 15 residues. J gave up 1 base and V 4 bases, and 6 bases lay outside the gene matches. Germline CDR1 DFQATT, CDR2 SNEGSKA (reference sequence).

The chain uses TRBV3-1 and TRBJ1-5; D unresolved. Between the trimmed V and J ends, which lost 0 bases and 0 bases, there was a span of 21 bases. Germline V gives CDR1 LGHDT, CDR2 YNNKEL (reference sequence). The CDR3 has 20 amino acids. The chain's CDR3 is CASSQERPGGVGYSNQPQHF. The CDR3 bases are TGTGCCAGCAGCCAAGAACGCCCGGGAGGCGTGGGGTATAGCAATCAGCCCCAGCATTTT.

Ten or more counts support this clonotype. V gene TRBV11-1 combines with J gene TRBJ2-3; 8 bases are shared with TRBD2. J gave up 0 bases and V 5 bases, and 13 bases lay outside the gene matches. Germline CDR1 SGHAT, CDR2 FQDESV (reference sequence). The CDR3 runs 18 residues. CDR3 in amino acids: CASSDPLLAGRSTDTQYF. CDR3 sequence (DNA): TGTGCCAGCAGCGATCCCCTCCTAGCGGGTCGTAGCACAGATACGCAGTATTTT.